What follows are 22 T cell receptor beta chains derived from one specimen sequenced in a study of CD8 T cells in ankylosing spondylitis. TCRdb recomputed calls from the 5' RACE reads with MiXCR, one row per CDR3 protein. The table lists approximately 340,000 distinct CDR3 sequences, under 15% of them singletons. Sequenced: blood, either unsorted or a sorted T cell fraction (not recorded which). These TCRs come from a male donor with ankylosing spondylitis or in good health (not recorded which).

This clonotype was seen a handful of times. The rearrangement uses TRBV7-9 and TRBJ1-2; no definite D call. This CDR3 contains 14 residues. The V and J ends lost 5 bases and 7 bases respectively, with 17 bases between them. Looked up from germline, CDR1 is SEHNR and CDR2 is FQNEAQ (reference sequence). The CDR3 loop is CASSPTGSTGGYTF. Written as DNA, the CDR3 is TGTGCCAGCAGCCCGACCGGGTCCACTGGTGGCTACACCTTC.

The chain carries TRBV29-1 and TRBJ2-2, with a weak D call TRBD2 (7 bases). Trimming left V 3 bases short and J 7 bases short, with 15 bases between. Per germline, CDR1 SQVTM and CDR2 ANQGSEA. The CDR3 contains 14 residues. The CDR3 DNA reads as TGCAGCGTTGACCCGGGGGGCGGTAGCGGGGAGCTGTTTTTT. Translated, it gives CSVDPGGGSGELFF.

The V and J genes are TRBV7-8 and TRBJ2-7; 8 bases are shared with TRBD2. CDR3 length: 15 residues. The germline gives CDR1 SGHVS, CDR2 FQNEAQ. Trimming took 4 bases from V and 3 from J; bases not matched to a gene: 8. The DNA of the CDR3 is TGTGCCAGCAGCTCCGGACTAGCCAGACTCTACGAGCAGTACTTC. It translates to CASSSGLARLYEQYF.

There are many counts of this clonotype. The chain uses TRBV6-5 and TRBJ1-4; D might be TRBD1 (6 bases). Germline loops: CDR1 MNHEY, CDR2 SVGAGI. V lost 0 bases, J lost 7 bases, and 15 bases lay in between. The CDR3 spans 16 residues. For the CDR3, the DNA is TGTGCCAGCAGTTACTCGAGAGGGGGTGGGACTGAAAAACTGTTTTTT. Amino acid sequence: CASSYSRGGGTEKLFF.

This clonotype was detected a few times. This chain connects TRBV11-2 to TRBJ1-1, with D hard to call. V was cut by 0 bases and J by 6 bases, with 11 bases left in between. The CDR3 loop spans 14 amino acids. Germline CDR1 and CDR2: SGHAT and FQNNGV. The CDR3 sequence is CASSLDGAFAEAFF. The CDR3, as DNA: TGTGCCAGCAGCTTAGATGGCGCCTTCGCTGAAGCTTTCTTT.

The table lists this clonotype with a few counts. DNA of the CDR3: TGTGCCAGCAGCTTAGGGGGTAAAGGCTACAATGAGCAGTTCTTC. It translates to CASSLGGKGYNEQFF. This chain connects TRBV7-8 to TRBJ2-1; no definite D call. Between the trimmed V and J ends, which lost 1 base and 3 bases, there was a span of 10 bases. CDR3 length: 15 residues. Germline V lookup: CDR1 SGHVS, CDR2 FQNEAQ.

The chain recombines TRBV12-3 or TRBV12-4 with TRBJ2-3, with D possibly being TRBD2 (5 bases). This CDR3 has 14 residues. The ends were cut back, 1 base at V and 4 bases at J, with 9 bases in the middle. The CDR3 protein is CASSLGRFADTQYF. The CDR3 bases are TGTGCCAGCAGTTTAGGGAGGTTCGCAGATACGCAGTATTTT.

This clonotype was picked up a small number of times. V gene TRBV20-1 combines with J gene TRBJ1-1; D perhaps matches TRBD1 (6 bases). Germline loops: CDR1 DFQATT, CDR2 SNEGSKA (reference sequence). V lost 3 bases, J lost 6 bases, and 14 bases lay in between. This CDR3 has 13 residues. CDR3 nucleotides: TGCAGTGCTAGCAGCGTGGGGGGCTCTGAAGCTTTCTTT. This codes for CSASSVGGSEAFF.

This clonotype was seen repeatedly, ten times or more. This chain links TRBV29-1 with TRBJ1-1, with a weak D call TRBD1 (5 bases). Trimming stripped 6 bases from V and 2 bases from J, with 16 bases between. The germline V gene encodes CDR1 SQVTM and CDR2 ANQGSEA. The CDR3 sequence is 14 residues long. CDR3 residues: CSVCLGTANTEAFF. The DNA of the CDR3 is TGCAGCGTGTGTTTGGGGACGGCCAACACTGAAGCTTTCTTT.

V gene TRBV2 combines with J gene TRBJ2-5; 7 bases are shared with TRBD1. Germline CDR1 reads SNHLY; CDR2 reads FYNNEI. The ends lost 6 bases at V and 3 bases at J; junction bases unmatched: 10. The CDR3 extends over 15 amino acids. CDR3 amino acids: CASRGVRTGEETQYF. CDR3 DNA sequence: TGTGCCAGCAGGGGGGTCCGGACAGGCGAAGAGACCCAGTACTTC.

This clonotype was recorded a few times. V and J are TRBV10-2 and TRBJ2-2; D is unresolved. CDR3 length: 13 residues. Germline V gene data show CDR1 as WSHSY and CDR2 as SAAADI. Trimming took off 7 bases at V and 5 bases at J, with 11 bases between the two ends. CDR3 sequence (DNA): TGCGCCAGCACCCCACAGAGGACCGGGGAGCTGTTTTTT. This encodes CASTPQRTGELFF.

V gene TRBV18 combines with J gene TRBJ2-7; D is undetermined. V lost 1 base to trimming and J lost 4 bases, with 11 bases between them. Per germline, CDR1 KGHSH and CDR2 LQKENI. The CDR3 has 14 amino acids. CDR3 bases: TGTGCCAGCTCACCACACAAGGGTTCGTACGAGCAGTACTTC. It is translated as CASSPHKGSYEQYF.

This clonotype was recorded at least ten times. This chain links TRBV10-3 with TRBJ2-3, with D possibly matching TRBD2 (5 bases). The CDR3 is made up of 13 amino acids. Germline V gene data show CDR1 as ENHRY and CDR2 as SYGVKD. V was trimmed by 2 bases and J by 5 bases, leaving 8 bases between them. The DNA for the CDR3 is TGTGCCATCAGTGAGCCGGGGAGAGATACGCAGTATTTT. Translating it yields CAISEPGRDTQYF.

The genes are TRBV6-5 and TRBJ2-3; no clear D gene. CDR1 MNHEY and CDR2 SVGAGI come from the germline V gene. The CDR3 length is 14 residues. Trimming left V 2 bases short and J 2 bases short, with 8 bases between. CDR3 nucleotide sequence: TGTGCCAGCAGTTACCCAGCGTCCACAGATACGCAGTATTTT. This sequence encodes CASSYPASTDTQYF.

Comment on this clonotype: Given a much more abundant clone one base away, this may be a read error. The V and J genes are TRBV29-1 and TRBJ2-3, with 13 bases aligning to TRBD2. From germline, CDR1 is SQVTM and CDR2 ANQGSEA. The CDR3 extends over 14 amino acids. The CDR3: CSLGLAGATDMQYF. The CDR3 nucleotides read TGCAGCCTCGGACTAGCGGGAGCAACAGATATGCAGTATTTT.

This clonotype has only a few counts. This chain links TRBV11-3 with TRBJ2-1; D is unresolved. Germline values: CDR1 SGHNT, CDR2 YENEEA. This CDR3 is 13 amino acids long. V lost 4 bases to trimming and J lost 8 bases, with 12 bases between them. The CDR3 protein is CASSSWIYDEQFF. Written as DNA, the CDR3 is TGTGCCAGCAGCTCCTGGATATACGATGAGCAGTTCTTC.

CDR3 DNA sequence: TGTGCCATGGGGCGAAGGGGGTACAATGAGCAGTTCTTC. It is translated as CAMGRRGYNEQFF. The chain uses TRBV6-1 and TRBJ2-1, with D maybe TRBD1 (6 bases). The length of the CDR3 is 13 residues. V was trimmed by 10 bases and J by 4 bases, leaving 14 bases between them. Germline values: CDR1 MNHNS, CDR2 SASEGT.

This clonotype was counted a few times. The CDR3: CATSAPRGDRAEGNEQFF. CDR3 nucleotides: TGTGCCACCAGTGCCCCCCGGGGTGACAGGGCAGAGGGCAATGAGCAGTTCTTC. This chain joins TRBV24-1 and TRBJ2-1, with 7 bases identical to TRBD1. The CDR3 is 18 amino acids. The junction had 18 bases not matched to a gene; V was cut back by 5 bases and J by 6 bases. Per germline, CDR1 KGHDR and CDR2 SFDVKD.

The V gene is TRBV12-3 or TRBV12-4, the J gene TRBJ2-1; possible D gene TRBD2, 5 bases. The CDR3 spans 11 residues. Deletions cut 8 bases from V and 10 bases from J, with 12 bases between. CDR3 nucleotide sequence: TGTGCCAGCTCTGGGGAGTGGGAGCAGTTCTTC. It yields the protein CASSGEWEQFF.

In its sample, this clonotype was seen many times. This rearrangement joins TRBV10-3 to TRBJ2-1; 12 bases map to TRBD2. The CDR3 has 15 residues. J gave up 8 bases and V 4 bases, and 6 bases lay outside the gene matches. The V gene's germline CDR1 is ENHRY and CDR2 SYGVKD. This CDR3 is CAISGGLAGRYEQFF. CDR3 DNA: TGTGCCATCAGTGGAGGACTAGCGGGAAGGTATGAGCAGTTCTTC.

This clonotype was observed a few times. V is TRBV3-1 and J is TRBJ2-5; D gene unclear. The CDR3 covers 13 residues. Germline loops: CDR1 LGHDT, CDR2 YNNKEL (reference sequence). With 1 base removed from V and 5 bases from J, the gap between germline ends came to 8 bases. CDR3 coding DNA: TGTGCCAGCAGCCAAGGCAATCTGGAGACCCAGTACTTC. As protein: CASSQGNLETQYF.

This clonotype appeared a few times. The rearrangement joins TRBV6-6 to TRBJ2-1; 7 bases map to TRBD1. This CDR3 comprises 11 residues. Germline CDR1 MNHNY, CDR2 SVGAGI (reference sequence). V shed 6 bases and J 9 bases; nucleotides not matched to a gene: 2. This chain's CDR3 is CASRRQGEQFF. CDR3 nucleotides: TGTGCCAGCAGAAGACAGGGTGAGCAGTTCTTC.